This T cell receptor beta chain was found in a study of cytomegalovirus exposure and HLA in healthy donors. The study, taken as a whole, reports: For most TCR beta V segments, an earlier analysis put the productive rate at about 87% or about 30% of the time.

By share, this clone ranks as medium-sized. Its antigen is unknown. The PCR made use of 60 Vbeta and 13 Jbeta primers. Libraries were prepared by immunoSEQ multiplex PCR; TCRdb keeps only in-frame clonotypes and omits some of them. The repertoire includes approximately 130,000 clones, approximately 82% of them detected once, and 2.7% sits in the top ten. The sample comprised PBMCs. The source of this sequence is a boy younger than 10 in good health and CMV-seronegative.

The CDR3: CASSLYGVTEAFF. The CDR3 DNA sequence: TGTGCCAGCAGTTTATACGGGGTCACTGAAGCTTTCTTT. J is TRBJ1-1 and V is TRBV27; D not certain. The CDR3 is made up of 13 amino acids. CDR1 and CDR2 (germline): MNHEY, SMNVEV (reference sequence). Trimming stripped 1 base from V and 4 bases from J, with 7 bases between.